Reported below is one TCR beta chain. This entry comes from a study of cytotoxic CD8 clonotypes in ibrutinib-treated CLL. Per the germline V gene, CDR1 is SGHNT and CDR2 is YENEEA. There are 11 residues in the CDR3. With 4 bases removed from V and 5 bases from J, the gap between germline ends came to 3 bases. Repertoires were generated with immunoSEQ multiplex PCR, while TCRdb's copy carries only in-frame clones and drops some. The data hold nearly 300,000 clones, with around 76% observed a single time. V and J are TRBV11-3 and TRBJ2-1; D remains unclear. The sample in question was PBMCs, obtained at disease progression, from a patient treated with ibrutinib. This TCR derives from a human donor with chronic lymphocytic leukemia. CDR3 amino acids: CASSSNNEQFF. The CDR3 DNA sequence: TGTGCCAGCAGCTCAAACAATGAGCAGTTCTTC.